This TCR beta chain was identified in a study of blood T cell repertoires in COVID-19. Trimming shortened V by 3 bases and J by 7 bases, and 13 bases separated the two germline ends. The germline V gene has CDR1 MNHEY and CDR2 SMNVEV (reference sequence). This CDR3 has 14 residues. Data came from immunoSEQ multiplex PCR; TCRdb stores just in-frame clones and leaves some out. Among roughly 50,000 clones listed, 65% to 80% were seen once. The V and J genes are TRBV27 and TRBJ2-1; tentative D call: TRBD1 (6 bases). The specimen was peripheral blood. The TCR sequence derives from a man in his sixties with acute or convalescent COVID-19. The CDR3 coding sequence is TGTGCCAGCAGTTTCAGGGGCCAGGGGAATGAGCAGTTCTTC. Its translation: CASSFRGQGNEQFF.